This TCR beta chain stems from a study of OX40 agonist ivuxolimab in advanced cancers. The study, taken as a whole, reports: Partly responding patients at 0.1-3.0 mg/kg showed some of the smallest clonal expansion. Also present in some nonresponders was a low level of normalized T-cell clonal expansion.

A remark on this clone: No antigen is known for it.

TCRdb keeps only in-frame clones here, not all; method: immunoSEQ multiplex PCR. This table holds about 58,000 clones, more than 85% found once. Germline loops: CDR1 MDHEN, CDR2 SYDVKM. Deletions cut 6 bases from V and 5 bases from J, with 13 bases between. The CDR3 has 13 amino acids. With autoimmune disease history or systemic immunosuppression, patients were excluded. The genes are TRBV28 and TRBJ1-2; the D is unclear. The TCR was taken from an adult with an advanced solid tumor such as melanoma, head and neck, liver or kidney cancer. The sequencing here drew on CD4+ or CD8+ T cells sorted from blood, taken in a trial of the OX40 agonist ivuxolimab. The CDR3 loop is CASSAESPYGYTF. In DNA form, the CDR3 reads TGTGCCAGCAGCGCGGAGAGTCCTTATGGCTACACCTTC.